This entry lists 12 T cell receptor beta chains sequenced from one sample in a study of T cell repertoires in cytomegalovirus infection. Their antigens are not known. Each CDR3 protein is one row after TCRdb ran MiXCR on the reads. Of about 900,000 distinct CDR3 sequences in the sample, under 40% were seen once. The sample was cultured CD8+ T cells from PBMCs, taken from culture after CMV antigen stimulation. The receptors here all came from a human donor in good health (CMV status not recorded). Some clones in this sample may be carry-over from other donors' samples.

This clonotype occurred many times. The chain is built from TRBV7-2 and TRBJ2-7; the D call may be TRBD1 or TRBD2 (6 bases each). The germline V gene encodes CDR1 SGHTA and CDR2 FQGNSA. V was pared by 5 bases and J by 7 bases, with 21 bases between. The CDR3 has 15 amino acids. For the CDR3, the DNA is TGTGCCAGCAGCCCAGGGACGGGGGCAAACGGGGAGCAGTACGTC. Translated: CASSPGTGANGEQYV.

This clonotype was seen only a few times. The chain uses TRBV7-3 and TRBJ2-2, with 13 bases lining up with TRBD2. Germline CDR1 and CDR2: SGHTA and FQGTGA. The CDR3 has 18 residues. Losses at the gene ends were 5 bases for V and 3 bases for J; bases not matched to a gene: 9. The CDR3 nucleotides read TGTGCCAGCAGCCCGAGACTAGCGGGGGGTTCGGACACCGGGGAGCTGTTTTTT. This encodes CASSPRLAGGSDTGELFF.

Here the CDR3 reads CASRQGHEQFF. DNA for the CDR3: TGTGCCAGCAGACAGGGTCATGAGCAGTTCTTC. This chain joins TRBV27 and TRBJ2-1, with a possible D match to TRBD1 (6 bases). Per the germline V gene, CDR1 is MNHEY and CDR2 is SMNVEV (reference sequence). There are 11 residues in the CDR3. V was shortened by 6 bases and J by 8 bases, with 8 bases between the two germline ends.

V and J are TRBV19 and TRBJ1-5, with 9 bases identical to TRBD1. From germline, CDR1 is LNHDA and CDR2 SQIVND (reference sequence). This CDR3 contains 14 residues. The junction had 3 bases not matched to a gene; V was cut back by 4 bases and J by 5 bases. CDR3 in amino acids: CASSTWTGDQPQHF. The CDR3 nucleotides read TGTGCCAGTAGTACTTGGACAGGGGATCAGCCCCAGCATTTT.

The J gene is TRBJ2-1, the V gene TRBV7-6; 9 bases map to TRBD1. This CDR3 is built from 15 residues. From germline, CDR1 is SGHVS and CDR2 FNYEAQ. Unmatched junction bases numbered 8, after V lost 5 bases and J lost 6 bases. The CDR3 spells CASSRGQGGGNEQFF. The CDR3 nucleotides read TGTGCCAGCAGCCGGGGACAGGGAGGGGGCAATGAGCAGTTCTTC. The full variable domain, its missing parts supplied by reference TRBV7-6 and TRBJ2-1, is GAGVSQSPRYKVTKRGQDVALRCDPISGHVSLYWYRQALGQGPEFLTYFNYEAQQDKSGLPNDRFSAERPEGSISTLTIQRTEQRDSAMYRCASSRGQGGGNEQFFGPGTRLTVL.

This clonotype has just one count. The V call is TRBV27, the J call TRBJ2-4; D is perhaps TRBD1 or TRBD2 (6 bases each). The CDR3 runs 15 residues. Trimming shortened V by 4 bases and J by 4 bases, and 14 bases separated the two germline ends. The germline V gene has CDR1 MNHEY and CDR2 SMNVEV (reference sequence). CDR3 sequence (DNA): TGTGCCAGCAGTTCCCTAGGGGGGACTAAAAACATTCAGTACTTC. It is translated as CASSSLGGTKNIQYF.

This clonotype has at least ten counts. J is TRBJ2-1 and V is TRBV7-3, with 12 positions matching TRBD1. The CDR3 extends over 19 amino acids. V lost 4 bases to trimming and J lost 4 bases; unmatched junction nucleotides: 14. The germline V gene has CDR1 SGHTA and CDR2 FQGTGA. The CDR3 loop is CASSSGTGGGWGVYNEQFF. The CDR3 DNA is TGTGCCAGCAGCTCTGGGACAGGGGGCGGATGGGGGGTATACAATGAGCAGTTCTTC.

At least ten counts were recorded for this clonotype. The V call is TRBV7-2, the J call TRBJ1-3; possibly TRBD1 for D (6 bases). The CDR3 is 15 amino acids. The germline CDR1 and CDR2 sequences are SGHTA and FQGNSA. The V gene lost 6 bases and the J gene lost 8 bases, with 20 bases spanning the gap. The CDR3 DNA reads TGTGCCAGCAGTTACTCTTCGCGACAGGTTGACACCATATATTTT. This encodes CASSYSSRQVDTIYF.

CDR3 coding DNA: TGCGCCAGCAGCCAGTTGGCCCAAAACACCGGGGAGCTGTTTTTT. It specifies CASSQLAQNTGELFF. The chain uses TRBV4-3 and TRBJ2-2; D ambiguous. Germline V gives CDR1 LGHNA, CDR2 YSLEER. V lost 3 bases and J 2 bases, leaving 10 bases between the germline ends. CDR3 length: 15 residues.

The rearrangement links TRBV20-1 to TRBJ2-1, with 9 positions matching TRBD2. Germline-derived CDR1 and CDR2 are DFQATT and SNEGSKA (reference sequence). The CDR3 has 16 residues. V lost 0 bases and J lost 2; bases outside the gene matches: 5. The CDR3 DNA is TGCAGTGCTAGAGATTTGCTAGCGGGGACCTACAATGAGCAGTTCTTC. Residues: CSARDLLAGTYNEQFF.

A few counts support this clonotype. The chain joins TRBV12-3 or TRBV12-4 to TRBJ1-2; weak D call: TRBD1 (6 bases). Trimming took 4 bases from V and 2 from J, leaving 17 bases between them. CDR3 size: 16 residues. The CDR3: CASSYPGEEKNYGYTF. The CDR3 coding sequence is TGTGCCAGCAGTTACCCAGGGGAGGAGAAGAACTATGGCTACACCTTC.

The V and J genes are TRBV4-1 and TRBJ2-7, with D possibly being TRBD1 or TRBD2 (5 bases each). The CDR3 totals 14 residues. V gave up 5 bases and J gave up 5 bases, with 16 bases separating them. Germline-derived CDR1 and CDR2 are MGHRA and YSYEKL. This chain's CDR3 is CASSIAGTPHEQYF. The CDR3 coding sequence is TGCGCCAGCAGCATTGCCGGGACGCCCCACGAGCAGTACTTC.